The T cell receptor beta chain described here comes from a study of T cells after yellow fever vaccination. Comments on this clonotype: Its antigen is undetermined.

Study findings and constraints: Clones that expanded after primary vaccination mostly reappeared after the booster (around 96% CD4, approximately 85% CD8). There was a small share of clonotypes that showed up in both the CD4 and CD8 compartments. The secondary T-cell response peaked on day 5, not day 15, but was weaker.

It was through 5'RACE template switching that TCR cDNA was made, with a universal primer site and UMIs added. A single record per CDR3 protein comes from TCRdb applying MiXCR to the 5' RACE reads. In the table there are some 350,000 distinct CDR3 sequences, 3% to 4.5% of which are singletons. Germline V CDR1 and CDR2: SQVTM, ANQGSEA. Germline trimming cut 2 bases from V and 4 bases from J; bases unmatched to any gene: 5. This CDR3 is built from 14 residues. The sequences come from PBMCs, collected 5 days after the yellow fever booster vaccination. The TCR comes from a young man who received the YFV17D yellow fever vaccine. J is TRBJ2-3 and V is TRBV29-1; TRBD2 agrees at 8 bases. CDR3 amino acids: CSVESASGPDTQYF. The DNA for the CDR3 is TGCAGCGTTGAATCTGCTAGCGGGCCAGATACGCAGTATTTT.